A selection of T cell receptor beta chains follows, all from one sample in a study of T cell changes during pregnancy in multiple sclerosis. Using immunoSEQ multiplex PCR, the repertoire was profiled, and TCRdb retains in-frame clones only, with some absent. The sample consists of tens of thousands of clones, 92% of them appearing once. Sequencing used peripheral blood, obtained in the second trimester of pregnancy. Receptor source: a female donor in good health, enrolled as a control in a pregnancy study. Each CDR3 is given with its conserved first and last residue. The D gene is left open where the match is weak. Size tells how often a clone was seen (once, few, many) or the class of an expanded clone, and some rows leave it out.

>TRBJ2-7|TRBV6-6|TRBD2|.
TGTGCCAGCAGTCCGGGGGGGCTGGTGTACGAGCAGTACTTC
CASSPGGLVYEQYF
>TRBJ2-3|TRBV19|TRBD2|few
TGTGCCAGTAAGGGGACTAGCGGGGGAGACCGTCCGCAGTATTTT
CASKGTSGGDRPQYF
>TRBJ2-3|TRBV6-5|.|.
TGTGCCAGCAAAACCGGCGGGATCACAGATACGCAGTATTTT
CASKTGGITDTQYF
>TRBJ2-1|TRBV6-5|TRBD2|.
TGTGCCAGCAGCCTCCTAGGGACTAGCGCTGGTGAGCAGTTCTTC
CASSLLGTSAGEQFF
>TRBJ1-3|TRBV6-6|.|.
TGTGCCAGCAGTCACGGGACTCTAGGAAACACCATATATTTT
CASSHGTLGNTIYF
>TRBJ2-3|TRBV7-3|TRBD2|.
TGTGCCAGCAGCCCTACCGTTGGACTAGCGGGAACAGATACGCAGTATTTT
CASSPTVGLAGTDTQYF
>TRBJ1-2|TRBV9|TRBD1|.
TGTGCCAGCAGCGAAGCAGGGGGAAGCTATGGCTACACCTTC
CASSEAGGSYGYTF
>TRBJ1-5|TRBV9|TRBD1|.
TGTGCCAGCAGCGTAGAGGGCAGGGGGGGCAATCAGCCCCAGCATTTT
CASSVEGRGGNQPQHF
>TRBJ2-5|TRBV30|TRBD2|once
TGTGCCTGGAGTCCCGGGACTAGCGGGGGGAGGGCCCAGTACTTC
CAWSPGTSGGRAQYF
>TRBJ1-1|TRBV2|TRBD1|.
TGTGCCAGCAGTGAACGGCTAACAGGGGGTACTGAAGCTTTCTTT
CASSERLTGGTEAFF
>TRBJ2-5|TRBV4-2|TRBD2|.
TGTGCCAGCAGCCAAGACCTAGCGGGGGGCAGGGGGACCCAGTACTTC
CASSQDLAGGRGTQYF
>TRBJ1-6|TRBV7-4|.|.
TGTGCCAGCAGCTTAGGAAGGGGATTCACCTATAATTCACCCCTCCACTTT
CASSLGRGFTYNSPLHF
>TRBJ2-3|TRBV27|TRBD1|.
TGTGCCAGCCTCCGGGACAGGGTCTCAGATACGCAGTATTTT
CASLRDRVSDTQYF
>TRBJ2-7|TRBV2|.|.
TGTGCCATAAACAGGGGGGGGTCCTACGAGCAGTACTTC
CAINRGGSYEQYF
>TRBJ2-1|TRBV7-3|TRBD2|.
TGTGCCAGCAGCTTACAAGCGGGGGTAGGGAATGAGCAGTTCTTC
CASSLQAGVGNEQFF
>TRBJ1-6|TRBV6-1|.|.
TGTGCCAGCAGTGAATTGGCGGGGAACTCGGGGAATTCACCCCTCCACTTT
CASSELAGNSGNSPLHF
>TRBJ2-5|TRBV30|TRBD1|.
TGTGCCTGGAGCCCCCCCGGGACAGGGGGGTTCTTGAGGGAGACCCAGTACTTC
CAWSPPGTGGFLRETQYF
>TRBJ2-2|TRBV6-4|.|.
TGTGCCAGCAGTGACTCTCCTGGGTCGGGAGACACCGGGGAGCTGTTTTTT
CASSDSPGSGDTGELFF
>TRBJ1-1|TRBV21-1|.|few
TGTGCCCGGCAGGGGACGAACACTGAAGCTTTCTTT
CARQGTNTEAFF
>TRBJ2-1|TRBV29-1|TRBD2|once
TGCAGCGTGGAACCCGGGACTAGCATATACAATGAGCAGTTCTTC
CSVEPGTSIYNEQFF
>TRBJ1-2|TRBV11-2|.|.
TGTGCCAGCAGCTCCGCAACAGGGCCCGGGCCAAGCTACACCTTC
CASSSATGPGPSYTF
>TRBJ2-1|TRBV5-1|.|.
TGCGCCAGCCAGAAGCTACAGGGAGACGAGCAGTTCTTC
CASQKLQGDEQFF